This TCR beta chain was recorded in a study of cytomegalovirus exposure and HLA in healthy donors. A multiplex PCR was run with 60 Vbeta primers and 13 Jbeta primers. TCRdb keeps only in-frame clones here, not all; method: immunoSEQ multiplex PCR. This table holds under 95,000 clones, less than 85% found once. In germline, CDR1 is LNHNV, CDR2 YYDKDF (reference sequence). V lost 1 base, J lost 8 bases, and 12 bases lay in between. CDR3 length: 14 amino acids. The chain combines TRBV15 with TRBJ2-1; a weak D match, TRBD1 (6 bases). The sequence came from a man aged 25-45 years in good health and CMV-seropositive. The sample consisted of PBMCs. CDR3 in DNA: TGTGCCACCAGCAGAGTCCGACAGGCAGATGAGCAGTTCTTC. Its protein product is CATSRVRQADEQFF. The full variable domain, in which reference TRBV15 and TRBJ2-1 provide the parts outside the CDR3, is DAMVIQNPRYQVTQFGKPVTLSCSQTLNHNVMYWYQQKSSQAPKLLFHYYDKDFNNEADTPDNFQSRRPNTSFCFLDIRSPGLGDTAMYLCATSRVRQADEQFFGPGTRLTVL.